These 28 T cell receptor beta chains share one sample of origin, sequenced in a study of T-cell reconstitution after alpha-beta-depleted transplantation in children. Preparation of the TCRbeta library was carried out with unique molecular identifiers. Each CDR3 protein is one row after TCRdb ran MiXCR on the PCR reads. The sample shows roughly 400,000 distinct CDR3 sequences, around two fifths of them seen only once. This material consisted of PBMCs, taken before TCRalphabeta/CD19-depleted stem cell transplant. The receptors were gathered from a girl aged 2 to 10 with aplastic anemia, due to receive a stem cell transplant.

For this clonotype: This clone may be a read error of a much larger clone one base away. For the CDR3, the DNA is TGTGCCAGCAGCCAAGCCTGGACTAACGGGAGGGCAGATACGCAGTATTTT. Its protein product is CASSQAWTNGRADTQYF. The chain uses TRBV3-1 and TRBJ2-3, with TRBD2 matching 8 bases. Germline CDR1 is LGHDT and CDR2 is YNNKEL (reference sequence). V lost 1 base and J lost 4; bases outside the gene matches: 10. The CDR3 sequence is 17 residues long.

The gene calls are TRBV4-2 and TRBJ2-1; possibly TRBD1 or TRBD2 for D (6 bases each). Germline V gene lookup returns CDR1 LGHNA and CDR2 YNFKEQ. Deletions cut 1 base from V and 4 bases from J, with 14 bases between. This CDR3 spans 16 amino acids. CDR3 amino acids: CASSQGLGGQYNEQFF. The CDR3 DNA reads TGTGCCAGCAGCCAAGGATTAGGGGGGCAGTACAATGAGCAGTTCTTC.

The V and J genes are TRBV7-6 and TRBJ2-1; TRBD2 is a possible D gene (5 bases). V was clipped by 2 bases and J by 4 bases, with 12 bases between them. The CDR3 is 15 residues long. Germline V gene data show CDR1 as SGHVS and CDR2 as FNYEAQ. The CDR3 spells CASSLMGENYNEQFF. CDR3 DNA: TGTGCCAGCAGCTTAATGGGAGAGAATTACAATGAGCAGTTCTTC.

This clonotype was detected many times. V usage is TRBV3-1 and J usage is TRBJ2-3; 7 positions match TRBD1. Germline-derived CDR1 and CDR2 are LGHDT and YNNKEL (reference sequence). The CDR3 is 17 residues long. V lost 0 bases, J lost 6 bases, and 12 bases stayed unmatched. The chain's CDR3 is CASSQDYDREMGDTQYF. The CDR3 nucleotides read TGTGCCAGCAGCCAAGATTACGACAGGGAGATGGGGGATACGCAGTATTTT.

Remarks on this clonotype: A much larger clonotype is one base distant, so this may be a read error. V and J are TRBV21-1 and TRBJ2-3; no check of the table's D call, TRBD1, against the DNA was made. TRBV21-1 is termed a pseudogene. The CDR3 consists of 14 residues. CDR3 loop: CASSKDRGTDTQYF. CDR3 in DNA: TGTGCCAGCAGCAAAGACAGGGGCACAGATACGCAGTATTTT.

The CDR3 region has the DNA TGCAGTGTATACGTTACAGGGGGCGATGCCGGGGAGCTGTTTTTT. Its translation: CSVYVTGGDAGELFF. J is TRBJ2-2 and V is TRBV20-1, with TRBD1 matching over 9 bases. V gave up 7 bases and J gave up 6 bases; unmatched junction bases: 12. The CDR3 loop spans 15 amino acids. CDR1 and CDR2 from the germline V gene are DFQATT and SNEGSKA (reference sequence).

Here the CDR3 DNA reads TGCAGCGTTGTCGGTGTCGGGTTCGACGAGCAGTACTTC. This gives the protein CSVVGVGFDEQYF. The chain has TRBV29-1 and TRBJ2-7, with D hard to call. V lost 4 bases to trimming and J lost 5 bases, with 15 bases between them. The CDR3 is 13 amino acids. Germline V gene data show CDR1 as SQVTM and CDR2 as ANQGSEA.

This chain links TRBV20-1 with TRBJ2-3, with D perhaps TRBD2 (6 bases). Germline values: CDR1 DFQATT, CDR2 SNEGSKA (reference sequence). The CDR3 totals 12 residues. In DNA form, the CDR3 reads TGCAGGTGGCGGGATTCCACAGATACGCAGTATTTT. Amino acids: CRWRDSTDTQYF.

The V gene is TRBV12-2, the J gene TRBJ2-3; whether TRBD1, the table's D call, matches the DNA was not checked. TRBV12-2 is shown as a pseudogene. This CDR3 is 17 amino acids long. In DNA form, the CDR3 reads TGTGCAAGTCGCAACCTCCTGGTCGTACAGGGGGTGGATACGCAGTATTTT. Translated: CASRNLLVVQGVDTQYF.

This clonotype turned up a few times. The chain is built from TRBV7-9 and TRBJ1-1; TRBD1 matches 7 bases. J lost 8 bases, V lost 5 bases, and 11 bases had no gene match. CDR3 size: 14 residues. Germline values: CDR1 SEHNR, CDR2 FQNEAQ (reference sequence). CDR3 amino acids: CASSPVDRRPEAFF. The CDR3, as DNA: TGTGCCAGCAGCCCGGTGGACAGGCGCCCCGAAGCTTTCTTT.

The rearrangement links TRBV28 to TRBJ2-1; TRBD2 aligns across 8 bases. Germline V gene sequence: CDR1 MDHEN, CDR2 SYDVKM. Trimming at V came to 6 bases and at J to 7 bases, leaving 11 bases not matched to a gene. This CDR3 comprises 15 residues. The CDR3 region has the DNA TGTGCCAGCAGGCCTACGGGAGGGCCTGATAATGAGCAGTTCTTC. This gives the protein CASRPTGGPDNEQFF.

The genes are TRBV10-3 and TRBJ1-5; possible D gene TRBD1, 6 bases. The CDR3 runs 14 residues. The ends were cut back, 6 bases at V and 1 base at J, with 10 bases in the middle. CDR1 is ENHRY and CDR2 is SYGVKD in the germline V gene. This CDR3 is CAISSQGSNQPQHF. In DNA, the CDR3 is TGTGCCATCAGCTCACAGGGCAGCAATCAGCCCCAGCATTTT.

This clonotype was counted only a few times. This rearrangement joins TRBV30 to TRBJ2-1, with 9 bases lining up with TRBD1. The CDR3 has 17 residues. V was pared by 3 bases and J by 3 bases, with 12 bases of the junction left unmatched. Germline V lookup: CDR1 GTSNPN, CDR2 SVGIG (reference sequence). CDR3 bases: TGTGCCTGGAGGGTTTCGGGACAGGGAAAAGTCTACAATGAGCAGTTCTTC. Its protein product is CAWRVSGQGKVYNEQFF.

This rearrangement joins TRBV29-1 to TRBJ2-1, with TRBD2 identical over 10 bases. Germline CDR1 reads SQVTM; CDR2 reads ANQGSEA. CDR3 length equals 14 residues. The V gene end was trimmed by 3 bases and the J gene end by 7 bases; junction bases not matched to a gene: 6. This chain's CDR3 is CSVDAAGGPNEQFF. CDR3 DNA: TGCAGCGTTGACGCAGCGGGGGGGCCGAATGAGCAGTTCTTC.

This sequence joins TRBV20-1 and TRBJ2-5; TRBD2 matches at 11 bases. Germline CDR1 and CDR2: DFQATT and SNEGSKA (reference sequence). V lost 3 bases and J lost 2; bases outside the gene matches: 5. The CDR3 extends over 15 amino acids. The CDR3 nucleotides are TGCAGTGCTAGTACTAGCGGGAGAGGGCAAGAGACCCAGTACTTC. This gives the protein CSASTSGRGQETQYF.

This clonotype has just a few counts. The genes are TRBV11-2 and TRBJ2-7; D gene ambiguous. The V end was cut by 4 bases, the J end by 0 bases, with 22 bases between. The CDR3 has 18 amino acids. The germline gives CDR1 SGHAT, CDR2 FQNNGV. This chain's CDR3 is CASSYLPLEYLSSYEQYF. The CDR3 bases are TGTGCCAGCAGCTACCTACCATTAGAGTACCTAAGCTCCTACGAGCAGTACTTC.

The chain combines TRBV7-2 with TRBJ2-5; 8 bases align to TRBD2. The CDR3 spans 14 residues. V shed 5 bases, J shed 4 bases, and the junction held 6 bases outside the gene matches. From germline, CDR1 is SGHTA and CDR2 FQGNSA. In nucleotides, the CDR3 is TGTGCCAGCAGCAGTAGCGGGGTGGGAGAGACCCAGTACTTC. Translation gives CASSSSGVGETQYF.

This clonotype occurred many times. The chain uses TRBV4-3 and TRBJ1-4, with 10 bases identical to TRBD1. The V and J ends lost 4 bases and 5 bases, in that order; junction bases with no gene match: 7. The CDR3 extends over 16 amino acids. Germline V gene lookup returns CDR1 LGHNA and CDR2 YSLEER. For the CDR3, the DNA is TGCGCCAGCAGCCCTAATGGGGGACAGGGGAATGAAAAACTGTTTTTT. This encodes CASSPNGGQGNEKLFF.

There are a few counts of this clonotype. The genes are TRBV29-1 and TRBJ1-2; no clear D gene. V dropped 6 bases and J dropped 4 bases, with 21 bases sitting between them. Per germline, CDR1 SQVTM and CDR2 ANQGSEA. This CDR3 region has 15 residues. CDR3 region: CSVGHGDPGGYGYTF. CDR3 DNA: TGCAGCGTCGGCCACGGGGATCCCGGAGGCTATGGCTACACCTTC.

The CDR3 DNA is TGTGCCAGCAGCTTTCGGCGGGAGGGGGGGACCAAAAACATTCAGTACTTC. It yields the protein CASSFRREGGTKNIQYF. This chain connects TRBV13 to TRBJ2-4; 9 nucleotides agree with TRBD2. Germline V gives CDR1 PRHDT, CDR2 FYEKMQ (reference sequence). V shed 3 bases and J 2 bases; nucleotides not matched to a gene: 8. The CDR3 runs 17 residues.

J is TRBJ2-7 and V is TRBV20-1, with TRBD1 matching 7 bases. V shed 1 base, J shed 6 bases, and the junction held 3 bases outside the gene matches. This CDR3 has 12 amino acids. CDR1 is DFQATT, CDR2 SNEGSKA, per germline (reference sequence). CDR3 sequence (DNA): TGCAGTGCTAGAGGACAGGGTAGCGAGCAGTACTTC. Encoded protein: CSARGQGSEQYF.

V gene TRBV11-2 combines with J gene TRBJ2-2, with D uncertain. Deletions cut 4 bases from V and 3 bases from J, with 12 bases between. The CDR3 consists of 15 residues. The germline V gene encodes CDR1 SGHAT and CDR2 FQNNGV. In nucleotides, the CDR3 is TGTGCCAGCAGCTCCTTAGAAGAATACACCGGGGAGCTGTTTTTT. Translating gives CASSSLEEYTGELFF.

This clonotype has a count of ten or more. V gene TRBV4-2 combines with J gene TRBJ2-7; D gene uncertain. The CDR3 covers 14 residues. V shed 4 bases and J shed 3 bases, with 13 bases lying between them. Looked up from germline, CDR1 is LGHNA and CDR2 is YNFKEQ. Here the CDR3 DNA reads TGTGCCAGCAGCCCGGGTCCCGCACGCTACGAGCAGTACTTC. It translates to CASSPGPARYEQYF.

This clonotype came up many times. CDR3 DNA sequence: TGTGCCAGCAGCTTGGTCCAGGGGCCGACTGAAGCTTTCTTT. Amino acid sequence: CASSLVQGPTEAFF. This chain uses TRBV5-4 with TRBJ1-1; D might be TRBD1 (6 bases). Germline CDR1 SGHNT, CDR2 YYREEE (reference sequence). There are 14 residues in the CDR3. V lost 0 bases and J lost 5, with 11 bases in between.

This chain connects TRBV21-1 to TRBJ2-7; TRBD1, as called in the table, went unchecked against the DNA. TRBV21-1 is assigned pseudogene status. The CDR3 runs to 15 residues. The DNA of the CDR3 is TGTGCCAGCAGCACAGTCGGACAGGGGCTGGGGGAGCAGTACTTC. Translating it yields CASSTVGQGLGEQYF.

J is TRBJ2-1 and V is TRBV4-1, with 12 bases lining up with TRBD2. Germline CDR1 MGHRA, CDR2 YSYEKL. The CDR3 is made up of 18 amino acids. The J segment lost 5 bases and the V segment lost 2 bases, leaving 10 bases of the junction unmatched. CDR3 sequence: CASSQPIQGLAGNNEQFF. The CDR3 bases are TGCGCCAGCAGCCAACCTATACAGGGACTAGCGGGCAACAATGAGCAGTTCTTC.

V is TRBV12-3 or TRBV12-4 and J is TRBJ2-7; D is perhaps TRBD1 or TRBD2 (5 bases each). The CDR3 totals 13 residues. The V end lost 4 bases, the J end lost 6 bases, and 13 bases lay between the germline ends. CDR3 protein: CASSSGTGSEQYF. The CDR3 region has the DNA TGTGCCAGCAGTTCCGGGACCGGTTCCGAGCAGTACTTC.

This clonotype was found once. CDR3 in amino acids: CATSDRTGQGTYGTDTQYF. CDR3 in DNA: TGTGCCACCAGTGATCGTACGGGACAGGGGACTTACGGCACAGATACGCAGTATTTT. The chain combines TRBV24-1 with TRBJ2-3, with 10 bases fitting TRBD1. Germline CDR1 reads KGHDR; CDR2 reads SFDVKD. V shed 3 bases, J shed 1 base, and the junction held 12 bases outside the gene matches. CDR3 size: 19 residues.